This TCR beta chain emerged from a study of human T cells and chemical hapten exposure. Study-wide results and limits: Counts of TCRs above 1 in 1000 frequency stayed unchanged with DPC sensitization.

Separate cDNA molecules received unique molecular identifiers, which the library attached to them. MiXCR was run by TCRdb on the RACE reads, yielding one entry per CDR3 protein. The data contain fewer than 85,000 distinct CDR3 sequences, around 8.7% of them singletons. The time point was: healthy volunteer bleed at 6 weeks. Someone pulled total RNA out of unfractionated whole blood. The CDR3 consists of 15 residues. Germline V CDR1 and CDR2: MNHEY, SVGEGT. V was pared by 0 bases and J by 0 bases, with 8 bases between. Worth noting for this clonotype: Its specificity is unknown.

Source material: whole blood. The chain uses TRBV6-2 or TRBV6-3 and TRBJ2-5, with D possibly being TRBD2 (5 bases). This TCR was recovered from a male donor in good health. Some clones in this sample may be carry-over from other donors' samples. CDR3 DNA: TGTGCCAGCAGTTACTCGACGGGGTACCAAGAGACCCAGTACTTC. Amino acid sequence: CASSYSTGYQETQYF.